The 14 T cell receptor beta chains below come from one sample, sequenced in a study of cytomegalovirus exposure and HLA in healthy donors listed by TCRdb under 2017. The library was built by means of the immunoSEQ multiplex PCR assay. The multiplex PCR relied on a mix of 60 forward primers for TCR Vbeta segments and 13 reverse primers for TCR Jbeta segments. TCRdb holds this immuneACCESS table with in-frame rearrangements only. Some clones are missing; in checked studies, unresolved V genes explain under half, and the rest has no known cause. The sample table lists about 100,000 clones, approximately 72% of them with a count of one. The top ten hold roughly an eighth of the sample. The sequenced material came from PBMCs. The receptors shown here come from an older woman in good health and CMV-seropositive.

The chain joins TRBV6-6 to TRBJ2-5, with D perhaps TRBD2 (5 bases). The CDR3 is made up of 14 amino acids. Germline V gene data show CDR1 as MNHNY and CDR2 as SVGAGI (reference sequence). The V gene lost 2 bases and the J gene lost 2 bases, with 9 bases spanning the gap. The CDR3, as DNA: TGTGCCAGCAGTTACCGTGAGCGGCAAGAGACCCAGTACTTC. This sequence encodes CASSYRERQETQYF.

This rearrangement joins TRBV10-3 to TRBJ2-5; D possibly corresponds to TRBD2 (7 bases). CDR3 length: 13 amino acids. Germline CDR1 and CDR2: ENHRY and SYGVKD. Deletions cut 8 bases from V and 5 bases from J, with 15 bases between. CDR3 amino acids: CAIGGRGGETQYF. DNA for the CDR3: TGTGCCATCGGCGGCAGGGGAGGGGAGACCCAGTACTTC.

J is TRBJ2-2 and V is TRBV7-3; TRBD1 is a possible D gene (6 bases). The CDR3 has 16 amino acids. V was clipped by 5 bases and J by 6 bases, with 19 bases between them. Germline V lookup: CDR1 SGHTA, CDR2 FQGTGA. CDR3 sequence: CASSQNGRGNAGELFF. The CDR3 DNA is TGTGCCAGCAGCCAAAACGGCAGGGGTAACGCCGGGGAGCTGTTTTTT.

There are a few counts of this clone. The chain recombines TRBV28 with TRBJ2-5; weak D call: TRBD2 (6 bases). The CDR3 has 13 amino acids. The V gene's germline CDR1 is MDHEN and CDR2 SYDVKM. The V end was cut by 10 bases, the J end by 2 bases, with 14 bases between. Written as DNA, the CDR3 is TGTGCCACGGGCGGGGCGGTACAAGAGACCCAGTACTTC. Encoded protein: CATGGAVQETQYF.

The chain is built from TRBV30 and TRBJ2-4; the D gene is possibly TRBD2 (5 bases). V gave up 3 bases and J gave up 3 bases, with 12 bases separating them. The CDR3 consists of 14 residues. Germline V gene sequence: CDR1 GTSNPN, CDR2 SVGIG (reference sequence). The CDR3 DNA follows: TGTGCCTGGAGGAAGGGTGGAGGCAAAAACATTCAGTACTTC. Protein: CAWRKGGGKNIQYF.

The chain carries TRBV28 and TRBJ2-6; 11 bases are a match to TRBD2. With 5 bases clipped from V and 0 bases from J, the junction kept 6 bases outside the gene matches. This CDR3 spans 18 amino acids. The V gene's germline CDR1 is MDHEN and CDR2 SYDVKM. The CDR3 DNA sequence: TGTGCCAGCAGTCAAACTAGCGGGGGTGGCTCTGGGGCCAACGTCCTGACTTTC. Amino acids: CASSQTSGGGSGANVLTF. Filled out from reference TRBV28 and TRBJ2-6, the complete variable domain reads DVKVTQSSRYLVKRTGEKVFLECVQDMDHENMFWYRQDPGLGLRLIYFSYDVKMKEKGDIPEGYSVSREKKERFSLILESASTNQTSMYLCASSQTSGGGSGANVLTFGAGSRLTVL.

The rearrangement uses TRBV7-2 and TRBJ2-3; maybe TRBD2 (6 bases). CDR3 length: 16 amino acids. Germline CDR1 and CDR2: SGHTA and FQGNSA. V dropped 5 bases and J dropped 1 base, with 16 bases sitting between them. CDR3 DNA sequence: TGTGCCAGCAGCAGGGACTTCCAATGGGGCACAGATACGCAGTATTTT. This sequence encodes CASSRDFQWGTDTQYF.

This clone was detected only a few times. The V call is TRBV6-1, the J call TRBJ2-5; D possibly corresponds to TRBD2 (6 bases). V was clipped by 2 bases and J by 3 bases, with 16 bases between them. This CDR3 comprises 16 residues. Germline CDR1 is MNHNS and CDR2 is SASEGT. CDR3 in DNA: TGTGCCAGCAGTGAACGCGGGATCGGGGCCAAAGAGACCCAGTACTTC. Protein: CASSERGIGAKETQYF.

V and J are TRBV7-9 and TRBJ2-7; a possible D gene is TRBD1 (7 bases). Trimming pared 6 bases from V and 2 bases from J, leaving 14 bases between. The CDR3 length is 14 residues. Germline lookup yields CDR1 SEHNR and CDR2 FQNEAQ (reference sequence). CDR3 loop: CASSGQGGPYEQYF. As DNA, the CDR3 is TGTGCCAGCAGTGGGCAGGGGGGACCCTACGAGCAGTACTTC.

The genes are TRBV30 and TRBJ2-5, with 12 bases that match TRBD2. Germline V gene data show CDR1 as GTSNPN and CDR2 as SVGIG (reference sequence). Unmatched junction bases numbered 4, after V lost 0 bases and J lost 2 bases. The length of the CDR3 is 16 residues. CDR3: CAWSVFGLAGQETQYF. CDR3 nucleotide sequence: TGTGCCTGGAGTGTATTTGGACTAGCGGGGCAAGAGACCCAGTACTTC.

The rearrangement joins TRBV27 to TRBJ2-7; 10 bases match TRBD2. Germline V lookup: CDR1 MNHEY, CDR2 SMNVEV (reference sequence). V dropped 0 bases and J dropped 1; count of bases not matched to a gene: 0. CDR3 size: 15 residues. CDR3 bases: TGTGCCAGCAGTTTATCAGCGGGAGGGTCCTACGAGCAGTACTTC. This encodes CASSLSAGGSYEQYF.

V is TRBV11-2 and J is TRBJ2-3, with D hard to call. Trimming shortened V by 5 bases and J by 0 bases, and 6 bases separated the two germline ends. The length of the CDR3 is 13 residues. Germline values: CDR1 SGHAT, CDR2 FQNNGV. This CDR3 reads CASSTGSTDTQYF. The CDR3, as DNA: TGTGCCAGCAGCACCGGGAGCACAGATACGCAGTATTTT.

Details on this clone: A read error is the likely source, as a far larger clone sits one nucleotide away. This sample also contains other DNA sequences that code for the same CDR3. The chain carries TRBV5-4 and TRBJ2-7; tentatively, D is TRBD1 (5 bases). V shed 4 bases and J shed 5 bases, with 19 bases lying between them. CDR1 SGHNT and CDR2 YYREEE come from the germline V gene (reference sequence). The CDR3 contains 15 residues. The CDR3: CASSRSSGIGDEQYF. The CDR3 DNA follows: TGTGCCAGCAGCCGATCCTCAGGGATAGGCGACGAGCAGTACTTC.

This clone showed up just a few times. The V call is TRBV6-5, the J call TRBJ2-7; D is possibly TRBD1 (6 bases). The CDR3 sequence is 15 residues long. The germline gives CDR1 MNHEY, CDR2 SVGAGI. V was cut by 5 bases and J by 0 bases, with 14 bases left in between. The CDR3 loop reads CASSRTGTSSYEQYF. The CDR3 nucleotides read TGTGCCAGCAGTCGGACCGGGACATCCTCCTACGAGCAGTACTTC.